The sequence of this T cell receptor beta chain was determined in a study of neurological immune-mediated disorders. Study background: The approximately 35 multiple sclerosis patients comprised roughly 31 that were relapsing-remitting and 3 that were secondary progressive.

Study-wide results and limits: With the multiple sclerosis repertoire cluster, none of the clinical or MRI features showed an association.

Germline values: CDR1 DFQATT, CDR2 SNEGSKA (reference sequence). This CDR3 is 16 amino acids long. The V gene lost 6 bases and the J gene lost 0 bases, with 18 bases spanning the gap. This clonotype has at least ten counts. Its antigen is not identified. Synthesis of cDNA used 5'RACE (with 10-nucleotide random UMIs). Every sequencing run gave over 160 million TCR-beta sequences, taken from 15-18 subjects. From the 5' RACE reads, TCRdb called clonotypes with MiXCR, one entry per CDR3 protein. The profile shows around 94,000 distinct CDR3 sequences, roughly 4% of them singletons. The specimen was PBMCs. V usage is TRBV20-1 and J usage is TRBJ2-1; D is unresolved. This receptor was taken from a woman in her late teens or twenties with multiple sclerosis. The chain's CDR3 is CSARTVFLSSYNEQFF. The CDR3 nucleotides read TGCAGTGCCCGGACGGTCTTCCTTAGCTCCTACAATGAGCAGTTCTTC.